The entry that follows covers one T cell receptor (beta chain) sequence. Its antigen remains unknown. These data belong to a study of T cell responses to AZD1222 COVID-19 vaccine. General study findings and limits: CD4 TCRs covered the whole spike, strongest at regions 160-218 and 743-854. Possibly, clonal diversity was underestimated; donors were largely white British and included more females. Every sample of the repertoires postdated the peak T cell response.

Analysis merged second doses at about 4 or about 12 weeks. Sequencing used immunoSEQ multiplex PCR; TCRdb keeps in-frame clones, though not all of them. The data show 250,000 to 300,000 clones, roughly 93% seen once. This TCR derives from an adult who received the AZD1222 COVID-19 vaccine. Material: peripheral blood, obtained 28 days after the second AZD1222 dose.

The CDR3 region is CASSSGSRSYNEQFF. In DNA form, the CDR3 reads TGTGCCAGCAGCTCGGGGAGTAGGTCCTACAATGAGCAGTTCTTC. This chain joins TRBV5-4 and TRBJ2-1, with D perhaps matching TRBD2 (5 bases). In germline, CDR1 is SGHNT, CDR2 YYREEE (reference sequence). Trimming pared 3 bases from V and 1 base from J, leaving 11 bases between. This CDR3 spans 15 amino acids.